A single T cell receptor (beta chain) is shown here with its context. This sample is drawn from a study of blood T cell repertoires in COVID-19. Across the whole study: In each case, the material was cDNA or gDNA derived from T cells, B-cell-depleted T cells, or PBMCs.

V was trimmed by 3 bases and J by 2 bases, leaving 8 bases between them. Germline loops: CDR1 MDHEN, CDR2 SYDVKM. The length of the CDR3 is 14 residues. Authors' processing steps: Counts of nucleated cells, estimated from reference gene primer amplification, were obtained. Generated by immunoSEQ multiplex PCR, the TCRdb table keeps only in-frame clones and is missing some. D and trimming come from the DNA, and the V and J calls and clone size come from that table. Among 150,000 to 200,000 clones listed, around 85% were seen once. This sequence joins TRBV28 and TRBJ1-3, with D tentatively TRBD1 (5 bases). This receptor was taken from a man in his fifties or sixties with acute or convalescent COVID-19. Material for sequencing was peripheral blood. The CDR3 DNA follows: TGTGCCAGCAGTTTGGGGGGGGCTGGAAACACCATATATTTT. Translated: CASSLGGAGNTIYF. The whole variable domain, remainder taken from reference TRBV28 and TRBJ1-3, is DVKVTQSSRYLVKRTGEKVFLECVQDMDHENMFWYRQDPGLGLRLIYFSYDVKMKEKGDIPEGYSVSREKKERFSLILESASTNQTSMYLCASSLGGAGNTIYFGEGSWLTVV.